The 21 T cell receptor beta chains below were found in one sample sequenced in a study of Ad26.COV2.S vaccination and SARS-CoV-2 variants. Only in-frame clones appear in the TCRdb table, and some are missing; sequencing was by immunoSEQ multiplex PCR. The sample holds a few hundred thousand clones, 80% to 95% seen once. Specified treatment: roughly 20 received Ad26.COV2.S at low or high dose, single or two shots; roughly five received placebo; per-sample allocation not given. Sampling occurred on day 63 after the first vaccine or placebo injection. This material consisted of peripheral blood, taken in a trial of Ad26.COV2.S vaccine versus placebo. The receptors shown here come from a person between 18 and 65 years old who received the Ad26.COV2.S COVID-19 vaccine or a placebo.

This clone was seen once. The V gene is TRBV11-2, the J gene TRBJ1-1; D unresolved. This CDR3 is built from 14 residues. The V end lost 5 bases, the J end lost 4 bases, and 14 bases lay between the germline ends. The germline V gene encodes CDR1 SGHAT and CDR2 FQNNGV. In DNA, the CDR3 is TGTGCCAGCAGCCCGCCTCCGTCGATCACTGAAGCTTTCTTT. It encodes CASSPPPSITEAFF.

The chain links TRBV11-1 to TRBJ2-1, with D tentatively TRBD1 or TRBD2 (6 bases each). Germline CDR1 reads SGHAT; CDR2 reads FQDESV (reference sequence). With 4 bases removed from V and 7 bases from J, the gap between germline ends came to 20 bases. This CDR3 is built from 16 residues. As DNA, the CDR3 is TGTGCCAGCAGCTCATACGGGGGACAAATCGCTAATGAGCAGTTCTTC. This translates into CASSSYGGQIANEQFF. The variable domain in full, completed from reference TRBV11-1 and TRBJ2-1, reads EAEVAQSPRYKITEKSQAVAFWCDPISGHATLYWYRQILGQGPELLVQFQDESVVDDSQLPKDRFSAERLKGVDSTLKIQPAELGDSAMYLCASSSYGGQIANEQFFGPGTRLTVL.

This clone has just a few counts. The gene calls are TRBV5-4 and TRBJ1-2; 9 positions agree with TRBD1. The CDR3 has 14 residues. V shed 4 bases, J shed 4 bases, and the junction held 5 bases outside the gene matches. The germline CDR1 and CDR2 sequences are SGHNT and YYREEE (reference sequence). CDR3 in DNA: TGTGCCAGCAGCATACCGGGACAGGGCTATGGCTACACCTTC. Translated: CASSIPGQGYGYTF.

The chain is built from TRBV7-9 and TRBJ2-7, with 9 nucleotides matching TRBD1. V lost 5 bases to trimming and J lost 6 bases; unmatched junction nucleotides: 5. Germline V gene sequence: CDR1 SEHNR, CDR2 FQNEAQ (reference sequence). The CDR3 length is 13 residues. This CDR3 reads CASSPGTGSEQYF. In nucleotides, the CDR3 is TGTGCCAGCAGCCCGGGGACAGGGAGCGAGCAGTACTTC.

V usage is TRBV24-1 and J usage is TRBJ2-5; the D is unclear. Trimming left V 2 bases short and J 4 bases short, with 1 base between. Germline V gene lookup returns CDR1 KGHDR and CDR2 SFDVKD. This CDR3 has 11 amino acids. CDR3 coding DNA: TGTGCCACCAGTGATTCAGAGACCCAGTACTTC. This gives the protein CATSDSETQYF.

This rearrangement joins TRBV5-4 to TRBJ1-1; 7 bases fit TRBD1. The V and J ends lost 5 bases and 4 bases, in that order; junction bases with no gene match: 5. The CDR3 spans 13 residues. Germline-derived CDR1 and CDR2 are SGHNT and YYREEE (reference sequence). CDR3 sequence: CASRRDRATEAFF. The CDR3 nucleotides are TGTGCCAGCAGACGTGACAGGGCCACTGAAGCTTTCTTT.

The chain uses TRBV7-2 and TRBJ1-2; D remains ambiguous. Germline V CDR1 and CDR2: SGHTA, FQGNSA. Trimming removed 1 base from V and 5 bases from J, with 11 bases in between. The CDR3 extends over 14 amino acids. The CDR3 reads CASSLVGLVYGYTF. The DNA for the CDR3 is TGTGCCAGCAGCTTAGTGGGTTTGGTGTATGGCTACACCTTC.

To note about this clone: Other DNA sequences in this specimen translate into the identical CDR3. V usage is TRBV27 and J usage is TRBJ2-7; no definite D call. Per germline, CDR1 MNHEY and CDR2 SMNVEV (reference sequence). The V gene lost 3 bases and the J gene lost 3 bases, with 9 bases spanning the gap. The CDR3 consists of 13 residues. CDR3 DNA: TGTGCCAGCAGTTTCGGGCTTGGCTACGAGCAGTACTTC. This gives the protein CASSFGLGYEQYF.

The chain carries TRBV7-6 and TRBJ1-1; no firm D call. CDR1 and CDR2 (germline): SGHVS, FNYEAQ. Trimming shortened V by 3 bases and J by 2 bases, and 4 bases separated the two germline ends. The CDR3 spans 12 residues. In nucleotides, the CDR3 is TGTGCCAGCAGCTTCGGTAACACTGAAGCTTTCTTT. It yields the protein CASSFGNTEAFF.

This chain links TRBV4-3 with TRBJ2-7, with 9 bases that match TRBD1. Germline assignment: CDR1 LGHNA and CDR2 YSLEER. CDR3 size: 18 residues. The V and J ends lost 2 bases and 2 bases, in that order; junction bases with no gene match: 13. The CDR3 loop reads CASSQPSTTGGGTYEQYF. CDR3 sequence (DNA): TGCGCCAGCAGCCAACCCAGTACGACAGGGGGGGGGACCTACGAGCAGTACTTC.

In this sample, this clone turned up a few times. The chain combines TRBV7-6 with TRBJ1-5; D uncertain. The germline gives CDR1 SGHVS, CDR2 FNYEAQ. The CDR3 spans 15 residues. V was shortened by 5 bases and J by 6 bases, with 17 bases between the two germline ends. CDR3 DNA: TGTGCCAGCAGCCCCACATCCTCTTCTGGTCAGCCCCAGCATTTT. Its protein is CASSPTSSSGQPQHF.

This clone has only one observation. The chain combines TRBV6-5 with TRBJ1-1; the D is unclear. Germline V lookup: CDR1 MNHEY, CDR2 SVGAGI. The CDR3 runs 13 residues. V was clipped by 7 bases and J by 0 bases, with 9 bases between them. CDR3 sequence reads: CASNSNMNTEAFF. CDR3 nucleotide sequence: TGTGCCAGCAATTCCAACATGAACACTGAAGCTTTCTTT.

The chain has TRBV30 and TRBJ1-2; D not certain. CDR3 length: 15 amino acids. Per germline, CDR1 GTSNPN and CDR2 SVGIG (reference sequence). The V end lost 6 bases, the J end lost 5 bases, and 22 bases lay between the germline ends. CDR3 sequence (DNA): TGTGCCTGCACCAATACTCTAGGGCGCCCGTATGGCTACACCTTC. Its translation: CACTNTLGRPYGYTF.

V and J are TRBV4-1 and TRBJ1-4, with 8 bases fitting TRBD1. Unmatched junction bases numbered 3, after V lost 4 bases and J lost 2 bases. Germline V gene sequence: CDR1 MGHRA, CDR2 YSYEKL. The length of the CDR3 is 15 residues. The CDR3 region is CASSLTGGTNEKLFF. As DNA, the CDR3 is TGCGCCAGCAGCCTCACAGGGGGTACTAATGAAAAACTGTTTTTT.

The CDR3 is CASRKNPGLAGSETQYF. CDR3 DNA sequence: TGCGCCAGCCGAAAAAATCCGGGACTAGCGGGATCGGAGACCCAGTACTTC. The rearrangement links TRBV5-1 to TRBJ2-5; TRBD2 aligns across 13 bases. From germline, CDR1 is SGHRS and CDR2 YFSETQ. There are 17 residues in the CDR3. With V trimmed by 7 bases and J by 5 bases, 14 bases remained unmatched.

This rearrangement joins TRBV5-6 to TRBJ2-1; D is ambiguous. The CDR3 is 14 residues long. The germline V gene has CDR1 SGHDT and CDR2 YYEEEE. V lost 4 bases, J lost 8 bases, and 16 bases lay in between. CDR3 DNA sequence: TGTGCCAGCAGCCCTGGGTCGATACGGGATGAGCAGTTCTTC. Protein product: CASSPGSIRDEQFF.

J is TRBJ2-6 and V is TRBV10-3; D gene ambiguous. V lost 5 bases and J lost 0, with 11 bases in between. Germline V gives CDR1 ENHRY, CDR2 SYGVKD. This CDR3 region has 16 residues. CDR3 loop: CAISPDRSSGANVLTF. As DNA, the CDR3 is TGTGCCATCAGTCCAGATCGAAGCTCTGGGGCCAACGTCCTGACTTTC.

The chain uses TRBV25-1 and TRBJ1-4; 7 bases match TRBD1. This CDR3 has 13 residues. Germline assignment: CDR1 MGHDK and CDR2 SYGVNS. Unmatched junction bases numbered 6, after V lost 6 bases and J lost 8 bases. The CDR3 sequence: CASRVQGNEKLFF. The DNA of the CDR3 is TGTGCCAGCAGAGTACAGGGGAACGAAAAACTGTTTTTT.

The genes are TRBV24-1 and TRBJ1-2; 8 nucleotides align to TRBD1. The CDR3 sequence is 14 residues long. J was trimmed by 3 bases and V by 8 bases; bases with no gene match: 7. Germline CDR1 is KGHDR and CDR2 is SFDVKD. CDR3 DNA sequence: TGTGCCACCACGCTGACAGGGGCGGACTATGGCTACACCTTC. It is translated as CATTLTGADYGYTF.

CDR3 amino acids: CASSWRQGANYGYTF. CDR3 in DNA: TGTGCCAGCAGCTGGAGACAGGGCGCTAACTATGGCTACACCTTC. The rearrangement joins TRBV7-2 to TRBJ1-2, with 7 bases that match TRBD1. The CDR3 loop spans 15 amino acids. Losses at the gene ends were 4 bases for V and 0 bases for J; bases not matched to a gene: 5. The germline V gene has CDR1 SGHTA and CDR2 FQGNSA.

V is TRBV15 and J is TRBJ2-7; 11 positions agree with TRBD1. Germline CDR1 is LNHNV and CDR2 is YYDKDF (reference sequence). Trimming removed 3 bases from V and 3 bases from J; junction bases left unmatched: 7. The CDR3 is 16 residues long. The CDR3 nucleotides read TGTGCCACCAGCAGCTTTGCCGGGACAGGGGGCTACGAGCAGTACTTC. Translation: CATSSFAGTGGYEQYF.